This T cell receptor beta chain appears in the sequencing data of a study of shared T cell receptors in the human thymus. V lost 0 bases and J lost 4, with 13 bases in between. CDR3 length: 15 amino acids. The germline V gene has CDR1 SGHDT and CDR2 YYEEEE. Assay used: immunoSEQ multiplex PCR; TCRdb lists only in-frame clones, some missing. The sample yields 500,000 to 850,000 clones, around 87% seen once. This sample was also put to use in a study of human thymus T cells. As reported in that work: The donor group consisted of healthy Finnish infants who were having corrective surgery for congenital heart defects. Resections that were taken during corrective heart surgery supplied the thymus tissue. Thymic and blood repertoires appeared to display a bias in their usage of V and J genes.

Material: thymocytes. This sequence was found in a boy under three years old with a congenital heart defect. The chain combines TRBV5-6 with TRBJ1-1, with D possibly matching TRBD1 (6 bases). The chain's CDR3 is CASSLGGTGITEAFF. The CDR3, as DNA: TGTGCCAGCAGCTTGGGGGGTACAGGGATCACTGAAGCTTTCTTT.